The next 24 T cell receptor beta chains were all read from a single sample in a study of blood T cell repertoires in COVID-19 (dated by TCRdb to 2020 to 2022). Receptor libraries were prepared by the immunoSEQ multiplex PCR assay. Drawn from immuneACCESS, this table holds only the in-frame rearrangements with V and J called that TCRdb kept. Clones are partly lost; checked studies trace under half to an unresolved V gene and leave the rest unexplained. The sample table holds some 30,000 clones, of which roughly 83% were seen once. The ten largest clones represent roughly 9.8% of the sample. The sequencing input was peripheral blood. The receptor source for this set is a man older than 75 with active COVID-19.

The rearrangement joins TRBV11-2 to TRBJ1-6; D is undetermined. This CDR3 has 17 residues. V was cut by 2 bases and J by 1 base, with 12 bases left in between. Germline CDR1 reads SGHAT; CDR2 reads FQNNGV. CDR3 in amino acids: CASSLWAGSSYNSPLHF. The CDR3 DNA is TGTGCCAGCAGCTTATGGGCGGGTTCATCCTATAATTCACCCCTCCACTTT. Filled out from reference TRBV11-2 and TRBJ1-6, the complete variable domain reads EAGVAQSPRYKIIEKRQSVAFWCNPISGHATLYWYQQILGQGPKLLIQFQNNGVVDDSQLPKDRFSAERLKGVDSTLKIQPAKLEDSAVYLCASSLWAGSSYNSPLHFGNGTRLTVT.

The chain is built from TRBV13 and TRBJ2-7, with 8 bases fitting TRBD1. The CDR3 runs 13 residues. Germline V lookup: CDR1 PRHDT, CDR2 FYEKMQ (reference sequence). CDR3 amino acids: CEVSDRAWFEQYF. Here the CDR3 DNA reads TGTGAGGTGTCGGACAGGGCTTGGTTCGAGCAGTACTTC.

This clone occurred a few times. The V gene is TRBV7-9, the J gene TRBJ1-2; 7 nucleotides agree with TRBD1. The CDR3 is made up of 14 amino acids. Germline values: CDR1 SEHNR, CDR2 FQNEAQ (reference sequence). Trimming cost V 1 base and J 7 bases; bases outside gene matches: 6. This CDR3 reads CASSLGQGQGGYTF. The DNA for the CDR3 is TGTGCCAGCAGCTTAGGACAGGGCCAGGGTGGCTACACCTTC.

This clone appeared once. The chain is built from TRBV28 and TRBJ1-5; D is unclear. Trimming removed 6 bases from V and 7 bases from J, with 16 bases in between. Germline V gene data show CDR1 as MDHEN and CDR2 as SYDVKM. The CDR3 runs to 14 residues. CDR3 in DNA: TGTGCCAGCAGCCCAAGACATAATTCCCAGCCCCAGCATTTT. Protein: CASSPRHNSQPQHF.

The chain joins TRBV3-1 (or the pseudogene TRBV3-2) to TRBJ1-2; 7 bases are a match to TRBD1. Germline V gives CDR1 LGHDT, CDR2 YNNKEL (reference sequence). Trimming took 0 bases from V and 4 from J; bases not matched to a gene: 5. The CDR3 consists of 15 residues. CDR3 DNA sequence: TGTGCCAGCAGCCAAGACTTAGGGGGCGCCTATGGCTACACCTTC. Its protein is CASSQDLGGAYGYTF.

With respect to this clone: The CDR3 carries no conserved terminal phenylalanine or tryptophan, so it likely arises from a read error. The DNA is omitted, as the CDR3 cannot be located on it reliably, and the CDR3 follows TCRdb's listing. The chain combines TRBV12-3 or TRBV12-4 with TRBJ1-2; the D call TRBD1 from the table was never checked on the DNA. The CDR3 spans 13 residues, counting both ends. CDR3 sequence: CASSAGQGRVAIN.

The chain links TRBV28 to TRBJ1-2, with TRBD1 matching 8 bases. The germline V gene encodes CDR1 MDHEN and CDR2 SYDVKM. The CDR3 is 15 amino acids. The trim removed 2 bases at V and 4 bases at J, leaving 6 bases unmatched. The chain's CDR3 is CASSLKGGQVYGYTF. The CDR3 nucleotides read TGTGCCAGCAGTTTAAAGGGGGGACAGGTCTATGGCTACACCTTC.

V and J are TRBV4-2 and TRBJ1-1, with D possibly TRBD1 on 6 matching bases. V was pared by 1 base and J by 3 bases, with 9 bases between. This CDR3 is 14 amino acids long. Germline V gives CDR1 LGHNA, CDR2 YNFKEQ. The CDR3 region is CASSQAGAYTEAFF. Here the CDR3 DNA reads TGTGCCAGCAGCCAAGCAGGGGCGTACACTGAAGCTTTCTTT.

This chain joins TRBV23-1 and TRBJ2-1; D possibly corresponds to TRBD2 (6 bases). TRBV23-1 is placed among ORFs of uncertain function. CDR3 length: 14 amino acids. V lost 7 bases and J lost 7, with 17 bases in between. The CDR3 bases are TGCGCCAGCACCCCGCGCGGGACTTCTAATGAGCAGTTCTTC. Its translation: CASTPRGTSNEQFF.

V is TRBV5-1 and J is TRBJ1-2; TRBD1 agrees at 11 bases. Germline V gene sequence: CDR1 SGHRS, CDR2 YFSETQ. CDR3 length equals 15 residues. V lost 4 bases to trimming and J lost 5 bases; unmatched junction nucleotides: 7. The CDR3 sequence: CASSIPGQGGYGYTF. The CDR3, as DNA: TGCGCCAGCAGCATACCGGGACAGGGGGGTTATGGCTACACCTTC.

The V gene is TRBV28, the J gene TRBJ1-5; 7 bases line up with TRBD1. Germline assignment: CDR1 MDHEN and CDR2 SYDVKM. The ends lost 5 bases at V and 0 bases at J; junction bases unmatched: 16. The CDR3 runs 19 residues. The CDR3 reads CASSPLTGTSSYSNQPQHF. The CDR3 DNA reads TGTGCCAGCAGTCCGCTGACAGGGACCTCAAGTTATAGCAATCAGCCCCAGCATTTT.

There are a few counts of this clone. The germline gene is not matched at one end of the junction; a read error may be the cause. In DNA, the CDR3 is TGTGCCAGCAGCGAAGCAGGGGGCAAGCAGCCCCAGCATTTT. It encodes CASSEAGGKQPQHF. This sequence joins TRBV6-1 and TRBJ1-5; 8 nucleotides agree with TRBD1. CDR1 MNHNS and CDR2 SASEGT come from the germline V gene. This CDR3 comprises 14 residues.

V and J are TRBV13 and TRBJ2-1; D may be TRBD2 (6 bases). Germline CDR1 PRHDT, CDR2 FYEKMQ (reference sequence). V lost 4 bases to trimming and J lost 0 bases, with 13 bases between them. The CDR3 has 16 residues. The CDR3 DNA reads as TGTGCCAGCAGCTCGTATGACGGGAGCTCCTACAATGAGCAGTTCTTC. This gives the protein CASSSYDGSSYNEQFF.

The DNA for the CDR3 is TGTGCCAGCAGGCGGGACAGGGGTTTGAATGAGCAGTTCTTC. Translated: CASRRDRGLNEQFF. The chain carries TRBV6-5 and TRBJ2-1; 10 bases are shared with TRBD1. J was trimmed by 7 bases and V by 6 bases; bases with no gene match: 6. CDR3 length: 14 amino acids. The V gene's germline CDR1 is MNHEY and CDR2 SVGAGI.

Comments on this clone: Other DNA sequences in this specimen translate into the identical CDR3. The J gene is TRBJ2-5, the V gene TRBV29-1; the D gene is possibly TRBD2 (7 bases). Trimming cost V 7 bases and J 5 bases, with 17 bases left between them. Per the germline V gene, CDR1 is SQVTM and CDR2 is ANQGSEA. The CDR3 spans 13 residues. The chain's CDR3 is CSGAGGGSETQYF. The CDR3 nucleotides read TGCAGCGGGGCTGGGGGGGGCAGCGAGACCCAGTACTTC.

The rearrangement links TRBV15 to TRBJ2-2; 8 bases fit TRBD1. Germline lookup yields CDR1 LNHNV and CDR2 YYDKDF (reference sequence). The CDR3 length is 14 residues. Trimming removed 1 base from V and 5 bases from J; junction bases left unmatched: 0. The CDR3 sequence is CATSRGQGTGELFF. CDR3 DNA: TGTGCCACCAGCAGAGGACAGGGGACCGGGGAGCTGTTTTTT.

The chain is built from TRBV5-1 and TRBJ1-2; D may be TRBD1 (6 bases). V was pared by 4 bases and J by 8 bases, with 18 bases between. The CDR3 spans 14 residues. The germline CDR1 and CDR2 sequences are SGHRS and YFSETQ. The CDR3 DNA sequence: TGCGCCAGCAGCGAGGACAGCTACGTGGCAGGCTACACCTTC. Translating it yields CASSEDSYVAGYTF.

The V call is TRBV7-3, the J call TRBJ1-6; D gene unclear. Deletions cut 1 base from V and 10 bases from J, with 11 bases between. CDR3 length: 14 amino acids. Germline V gene lookup returns CDR1 SGHTA and CDR2 FQGTGA. CDR3 sequence reads: CASSLRQARSPLHF. DNA of the CDR3: TGTGCCAGCAGCTTAAGGCAGGCCAGATCACCCCTCCACTTT.

The chain couples TRBV24-1 to TRBJ2-5; no clear D gene. The V gene's germline CDR1 is KGHDR and CDR2 SFDVKD. CDR3 size: 13 residues. Trimming removed 3 bases at V and 7 bases at J, with 11 bases between. CDR3 region: CATSDARVGTQYF. CDR3 sequence (DNA): TGTGCCACCAGTGATGCTCGGGTTGGGACCCAGTACTTC.

This chain connects TRBV5-1 to TRBJ2-1; TRBD2 matches 8 bases. Germline V gene data show CDR1 as SGHRS and CDR2 as YFSETQ. This CDR3 spans 15 amino acids. V was pared by 3 bases and J by 5 bases, with 7 bases of the junction left unmatched. The CDR3 sequence: CASSSTGTSNNEQFF. The CDR3 nucleotides are TGCGCCAGCAGCTCAACCGGGACTAGTAACAATGAGCAGTTCTTC.

This rearrangement joins TRBV6-4 to TRBJ2-3; the D gene is possibly TRBD2 (5 bases). The CDR3 runs to 15 residues. V was clipped by 3 bases and J by 2 bases, with 12 bases between them. CDR1 and CDR2 (germline): MRHNA, SNTAGT. CDR3 in amino acids: CASSEAGNPTDTQYF. DNA of the CDR3: TGTGCCAGCAGTGAGGCGGGCAATCCCACAGATACGCAGTATTTT.

This chain links TRBV12-5 with TRBJ1-6; TRBD1 might be the D (5 bases). This CDR3 has 15 amino acids. Germline V gene lookup returns CDR1 LGHNT and CDR2 FRNRAP. The V end lost 3 bases, the J end lost 5 bases, and 11 bases lay between the germline ends. The chain's CDR3 is CASGLVQANNSPLHF. CDR3 nucleotides: TGTGCTAGTGGTTTAGTACAGGCTAATAATTCACCCCTCCACTTT.

V gene TRBV6-5 combines with J gene TRBJ2-2; 9 bases line up with TRBD2. Trimming removed 10 bases from V and 7 bases from J; junction bases left unmatched: 13. This CDR3 is 15 amino acids long. Germline values: CDR1 MNHEY, CDR2 SVGAGI. This chain's CDR3 is CAIRRGGAQSGELFF. CDR3 nucleotide sequence: TGTGCCATCCGACGCGGGGGGGCGCAGAGCGGGGAGCTGTTTTTT.

The rearrangement uses TRBV9 and TRBJ2-2; D unresolved. Trimming took 0 bases from V and 5 from J, leaving 11 bases between them. CDR1 and CDR2 from the germline V gene are SGDLS and YYNGEE. There are 15 residues in the CDR3. The CDR3 DNA is TGTGCCAGCAGCGTAGGCCCCGCTAGGACCGGGGAGCTGTTTTTT. Its protein is CASSVGPARTGELFF.